This record concerns one T cell receptor (beta chain) sequence. Its target is not known. Assay: immunoSEQ multiplex PCR; the TCRdb copy retains only in-frame clones and omits some. The sample has around 7,900 clones; about 80% are singletons. The data stem from a study of PD-1 blockade in classical Hodgkin lymphoma. Points from the study as a whole: There remain no defined causes for the repertoire differences, which possibly reflect disease activity or prior therapy. The study found that TCR diversity rose significantly by C4D1 in CD4+ but not CD8+ cells. In newly diagnosed patients, baseline TCR diversity was reportedly below that of healthy donors.

Time point of the sample: cycle 4 day 1 (C4D1), after five to seven weeks of nivolumab. All patients relapsed after autologous stem cell transplantation, and brentuximab vedotin exposure varied. Patients had relapsed/refractory classical Hodgkin lymphoma with complete response, partial response or progressive disease as best response. Trimming pared 1 base from V and 3 bases from J, leaving 12 bases between. CDR1 is MDHEN, CDR2 SYDVKM, per germline. The CDR3 spans 15 residues. Specimen: peripheral blood mononuclear cells (PBMCs), collected before the fourth cycle of nivolumab. The chain carries TRBV28 and TRBJ1-2; D remains unclear. The receptor was derived from a human donor with classical Hodgkin lymphoma. CDR3: CASSLYGELYYGYTF. The CDR3 bases are TGTGCCAGCAGTTTATACGGGGAATTATACTATGGCTACACCTTC.